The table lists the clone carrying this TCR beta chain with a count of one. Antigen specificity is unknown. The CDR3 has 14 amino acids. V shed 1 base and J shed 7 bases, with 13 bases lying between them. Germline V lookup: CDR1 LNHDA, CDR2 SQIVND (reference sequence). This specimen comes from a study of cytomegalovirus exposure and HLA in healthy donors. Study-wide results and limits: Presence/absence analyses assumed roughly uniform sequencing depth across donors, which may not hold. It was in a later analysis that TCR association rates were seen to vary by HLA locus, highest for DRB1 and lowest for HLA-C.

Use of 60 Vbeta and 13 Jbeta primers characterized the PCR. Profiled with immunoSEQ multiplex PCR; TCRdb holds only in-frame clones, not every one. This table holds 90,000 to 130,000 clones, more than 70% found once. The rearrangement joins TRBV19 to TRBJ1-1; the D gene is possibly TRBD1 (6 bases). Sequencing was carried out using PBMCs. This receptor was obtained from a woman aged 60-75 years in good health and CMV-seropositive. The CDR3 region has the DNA TGTGCCAGTAGTATAGGCGGGGGGCCGGTTGAAGCTTTCTTT. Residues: CASSIGGGPVEAFF.